This T cell receptor (beta chain) comes out of a study of neoadjuvant anti-PD-1 for oral cavity cancer. About the research overall: Patients without progression got a fourth dose around day 43. Study-level points and caveats: Pretreatment Treg/Th17 ratio correlated inversely with post-treatment tumor clonality.

The CDR3 spans 11 residues. The V end was cut by 6 bases, the J end by 6 bases, with 11 bases between. The germline gives CDR1 DFQATT, CDR2 SNEGSKA (reference sequence). This clone has just a few counts. Its cognate antigen is unknown. Most PBMC samples had 480 ng input DNA in six replicates. Some clones are missing from TCRdb's copy, which holds only in-frame ones; the method was immunoSEQ multiplex PCR. This sample has tens of thousands of clones, with around 80% found just once. The clonotype was recovered from a person aged 35-79 years with oral cavity squamous cell carcinoma. The source material was PBMCs, sampled before nivolumab (anti-PD-1) treatment. This chain joins TRBV20-1 and TRBJ1-2; D ambiguous. CDR3 bases: TGCAGTGCACGGCACGAAAATGGCTACACCTTC. It yields the protein CSARHENGYTF.